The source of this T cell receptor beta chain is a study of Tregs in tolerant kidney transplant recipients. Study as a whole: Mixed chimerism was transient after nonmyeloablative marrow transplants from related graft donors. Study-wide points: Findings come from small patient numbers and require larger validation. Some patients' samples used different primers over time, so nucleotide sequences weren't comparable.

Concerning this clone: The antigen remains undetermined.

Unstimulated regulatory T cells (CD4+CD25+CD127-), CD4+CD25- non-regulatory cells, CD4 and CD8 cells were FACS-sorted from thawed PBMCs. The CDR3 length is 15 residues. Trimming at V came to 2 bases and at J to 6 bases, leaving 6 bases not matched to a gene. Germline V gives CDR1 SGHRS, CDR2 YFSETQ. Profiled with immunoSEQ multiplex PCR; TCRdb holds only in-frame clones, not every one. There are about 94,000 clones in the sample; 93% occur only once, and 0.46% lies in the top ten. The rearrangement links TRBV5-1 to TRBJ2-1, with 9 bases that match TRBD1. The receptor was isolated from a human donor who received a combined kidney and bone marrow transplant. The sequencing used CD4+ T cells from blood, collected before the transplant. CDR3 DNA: TGCGCCAGCAGCTTACAGGGGGCAATTCTCAATGAGCAGTTCTTC. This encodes CASSLQGAILNEQFF.